The clone carrying this TCR beta chain was recorded a few times. Trimming stripped 8 bases from V and 6 bases from J, with 13 bases between. The CDR3 has 13 amino acids. From germline, CDR1 is SNHLY and CDR2 FYNNEI. This sample is drawn from a study of shared clonotypes between healthy human individuals. The protocol was immunoSEQ multiplex PCR, while the TCRdb copy is restricted to in-frame clones and leaves out a portion. The profile shows 2,500,000 or so clones, under 95% of them singletons. This chain joins TRBV2 and TRBJ2-2; D may be TRBD1 (6 bases). Sequenced: naive CD4+ T cells from PBMCs. Subset here: CD45RA+ positively selected. The TCR sequence derives from a man aged 18 to 30 in good health. Some clones in this sample may be carry-over from other donors' samples. The CDR3 region is CASHPEGAGELFF. The CDR3 DNA is TGTGCCAGCCACCCCGAGGGGGCCGGGGAGCTGTTTTTT.